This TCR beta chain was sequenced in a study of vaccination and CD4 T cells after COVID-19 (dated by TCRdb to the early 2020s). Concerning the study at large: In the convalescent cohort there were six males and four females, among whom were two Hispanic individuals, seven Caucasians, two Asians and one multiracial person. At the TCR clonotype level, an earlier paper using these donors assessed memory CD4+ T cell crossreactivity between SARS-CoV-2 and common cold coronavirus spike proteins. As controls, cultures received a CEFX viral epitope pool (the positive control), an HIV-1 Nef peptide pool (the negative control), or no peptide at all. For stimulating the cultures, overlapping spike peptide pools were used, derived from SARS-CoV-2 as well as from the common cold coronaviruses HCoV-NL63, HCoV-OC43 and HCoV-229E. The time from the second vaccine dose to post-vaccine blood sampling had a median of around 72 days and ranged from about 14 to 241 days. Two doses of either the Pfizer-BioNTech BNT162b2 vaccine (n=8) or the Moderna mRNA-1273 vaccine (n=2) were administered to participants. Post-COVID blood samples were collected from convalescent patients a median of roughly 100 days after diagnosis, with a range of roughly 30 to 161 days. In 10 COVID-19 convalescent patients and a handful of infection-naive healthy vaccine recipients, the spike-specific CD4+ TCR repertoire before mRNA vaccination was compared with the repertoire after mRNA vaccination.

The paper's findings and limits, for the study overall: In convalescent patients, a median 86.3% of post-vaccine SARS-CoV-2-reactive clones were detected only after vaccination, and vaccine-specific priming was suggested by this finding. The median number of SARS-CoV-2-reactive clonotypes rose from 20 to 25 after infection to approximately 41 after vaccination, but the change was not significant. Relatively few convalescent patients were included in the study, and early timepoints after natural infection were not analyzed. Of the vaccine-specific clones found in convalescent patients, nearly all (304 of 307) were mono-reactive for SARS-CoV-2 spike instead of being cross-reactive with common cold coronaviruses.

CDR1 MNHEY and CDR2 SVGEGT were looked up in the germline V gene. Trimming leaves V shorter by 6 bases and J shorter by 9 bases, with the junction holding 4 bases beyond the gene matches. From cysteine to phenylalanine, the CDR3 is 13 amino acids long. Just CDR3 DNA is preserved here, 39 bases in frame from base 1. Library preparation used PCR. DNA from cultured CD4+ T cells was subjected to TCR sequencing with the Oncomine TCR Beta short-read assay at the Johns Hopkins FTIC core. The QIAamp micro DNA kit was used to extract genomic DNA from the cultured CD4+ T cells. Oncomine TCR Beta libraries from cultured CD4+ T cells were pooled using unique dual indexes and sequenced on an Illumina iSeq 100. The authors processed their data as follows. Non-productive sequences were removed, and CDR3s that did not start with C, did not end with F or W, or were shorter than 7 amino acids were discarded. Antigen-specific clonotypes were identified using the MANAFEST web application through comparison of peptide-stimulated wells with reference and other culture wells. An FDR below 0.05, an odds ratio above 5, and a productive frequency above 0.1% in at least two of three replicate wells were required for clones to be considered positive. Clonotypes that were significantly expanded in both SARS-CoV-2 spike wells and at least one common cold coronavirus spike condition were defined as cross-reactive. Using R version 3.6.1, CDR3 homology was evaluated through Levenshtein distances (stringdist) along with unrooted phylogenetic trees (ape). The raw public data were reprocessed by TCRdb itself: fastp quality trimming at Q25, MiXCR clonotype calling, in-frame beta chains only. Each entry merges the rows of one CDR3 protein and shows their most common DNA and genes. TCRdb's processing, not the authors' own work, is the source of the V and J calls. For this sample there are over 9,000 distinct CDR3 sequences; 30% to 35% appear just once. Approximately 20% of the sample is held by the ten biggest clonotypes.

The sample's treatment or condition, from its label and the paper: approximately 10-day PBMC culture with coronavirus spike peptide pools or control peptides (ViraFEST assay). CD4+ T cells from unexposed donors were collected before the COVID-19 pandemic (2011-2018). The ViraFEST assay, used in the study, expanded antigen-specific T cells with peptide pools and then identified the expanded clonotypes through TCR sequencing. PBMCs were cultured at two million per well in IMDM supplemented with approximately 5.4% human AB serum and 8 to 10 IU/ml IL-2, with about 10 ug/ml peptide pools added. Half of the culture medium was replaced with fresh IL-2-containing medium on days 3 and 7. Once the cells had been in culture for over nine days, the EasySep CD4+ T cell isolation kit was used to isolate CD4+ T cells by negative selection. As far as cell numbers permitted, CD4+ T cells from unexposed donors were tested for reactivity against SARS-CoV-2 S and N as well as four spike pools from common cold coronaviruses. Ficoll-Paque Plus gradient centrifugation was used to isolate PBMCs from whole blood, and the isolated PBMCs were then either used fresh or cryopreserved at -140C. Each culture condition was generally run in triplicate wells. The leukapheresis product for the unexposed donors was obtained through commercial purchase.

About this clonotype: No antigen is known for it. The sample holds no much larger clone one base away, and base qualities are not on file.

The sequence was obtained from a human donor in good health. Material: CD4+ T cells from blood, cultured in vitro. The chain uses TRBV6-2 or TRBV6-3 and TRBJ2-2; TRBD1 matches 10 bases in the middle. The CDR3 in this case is CASRRQGARELFF. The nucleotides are TGTGCCAGCAGAAGACAGGGGGCAAGGGAGCTGTTTTTT.